Each of the 30 T cell receptor beta chains below was sequenced from the same sample in a study of T-cell reconstitution after alpha-beta-depleted transplantation in children (dated by TCRdb to about 2016). Libraries came from PCR. The instrument was an Illumina HiSeq 2500. TCR library preparation used molecular barcoding, with unique molecular identifiers applied to normalize quantification of the TCRbeta repertoire. The raw public reads went through TCRdb reprocessing: fastp at Q25, MiXCR clone calling, in-frame beta chains kept. Each CDR3 protein appears once, grouped with its most common genes and DNA. The sample includes roughly 500,000 distinct CDR3 sequences, with about a sixth observed a single time. The ten top clones hold 3.3% of the sample. The source material was PBMCs from the stem cell graft donor, sampled from the stem cell graft. These receptors originate from a human donor who donated a stem cell graft to a child with acute lymphoblastic leukemia.

A note on this clonotype: This may come from a read error, since a much larger clone is one base off. The chain links TRBV27 to TRBJ1-1; TRBD1 matches at 7 bases. This CDR3 spans 14 amino acids. CDR1 is MNHEY and CDR2 is SMNVEV in the germline V gene (reference sequence). For the CDR3, the DNA is TGTGCCAGCAGCATTACAGGGGCGAACACTGAATCTTTCTTT. Its protein is CASSITGANTESFF.

This clonotype was recorded a few times. The chain recombines TRBV5-1 with TRBJ2-4; possible D gene TRBD1, 5 bases. V shed 5 bases and J shed 3 bases, with 12 bases lying between them. CDR3 length equals 14 residues. Germline CDR1 is SGHRS and CDR2 is YFSETQ. CDR3 nucleotide sequence: TGCGCCAGCAGGGCAGGGTCGGTCAAAAACATTCAGTACTTC. It encodes CASRAGSVKNIQYF.

The genes are TRBV5-1 and TRBJ1-1; 7 nucleotides align to TRBD1. V dropped 0 bases and J dropped 2; count of bases not matched to a gene: 4. The CDR3 is 15 residues long. Germline CDR1 SGHRS, CDR2 YFSETQ. CDR3 in amino acids: CASSLDPGGNTEAFF. CDR3 bases: TGCGCCAGCAGCTTGGACCCAGGGGGAAACACTGAAGCTTTCTTT. Supplemented by reference TRBV5-1 and TRBJ1-1, the full variable domain reads KAGVTQTPRYLIKTRGQQVTLSCSPISGHRSVSWYQQTPGQGLQFLFEYFSETQRNKGNFPGRFSGRQFSNSRSEMNVSTLELGDSALYLCASSLDPGGNTEAFFGQGTRLTVV.

The J gene is TRBJ2-2, the V gene TRBV29-1, with 7 bases aligning to TRBD1. The V gene's germline CDR1 is SQVTM and CDR2 ANQGSEA. CDR3 length: 14 residues. The J segment lost 0 bases and the V segment lost 5 bases, leaving 3 bases of the junction unmatched. The CDR3 DNA follows: TGCAGCGTTAAAGGGACAGCGAACACCGGGGAGCTGTTTTTT. This codes for CSVKGTANTGELFF.

The sample holds a few counts of this clonotype. The chain employs TRBV5-1 and TRBJ2-2; the D gene is possibly TRBD1 (5 bases). CDR3 length equals 16 residues. With 0 bases removed from V and 5 bases from J, the gap between germline ends came to 14 bases. Germline V gene sequence: CDR1 SGHRS, CDR2 YFSETQ. The CDR3 sequence: CASSLGPTKGTGELFF. DNA of the CDR3: TGCGCCAGCAGCTTGGGCCCCACGAAGGGGACCGGGGAGCTGTTTTTT.

In its sample, this clonotype was seen a few times. The chain recombines TRBV25-1 with TRBJ1-1; a possible D gene is TRBD1 (5 bases). Germline CDR1 is MGHDK and CDR2 is SYGVNS. The CDR3 sequence is 14 residues long. V lost 2 bases and J lost 6, with 13 bases in between. Here the CDR3 DNA reads TGTGCCAGCAGTGAACAGGGAAATTTGGCTGAAGCTTTCTTT. Translated: CASSEQGNLAEAFF.

The chain recombines TRBV11-1 with TRBJ2-7; the match to TRBD1 covers 11 bases. Germline CDR1 reads SGHAT; CDR2 reads FQDESV (reference sequence). Trimming cost V 7 bases and J 7 bases; bases outside gene matches: 27. This CDR3 has 20 amino acids. CDR3 loop: CASTFTPGTGGFGTREEQYF. DNA of the CDR3: TGTGCCAGCACCTTCACCCCGGGGACAGGGGGTTTCGGGACTCGAGAAGAGCAGTACTTC. The entire variable domain, with the rest obtained from reference TRBV11-1 and TRBJ2-7, is as follows: EAEVAQSPRYKITEKSQAVAFWCDPISGHATLYWYRQILGQGPELLVQFQDESVVDDSQLPKDRFSAERLKGVDSTLKIQPAELGDSAMYLCASTFTPGTGGFGTREEQYFGPGTRLTVT.

This clonotype was recorded many times. The gene calls are TRBV6-2 or TRBV6-3 and TRBJ1-1, with D unresolved. The germline V and J ends were trimmed by 0 bases and 3 bases, with 5 bases remaining between them. CDR1 is MNHEY, CDR2 SVGEGT, per germline. CDR3 size: 13 residues. As DNA, the CDR3 is TGTGCCAGCAGTTACTCTCCCTACACTGAAGCTTTCTTT. It codes for CASSYSPYTEAFF.

CDR3 nucleotide sequence: TGCGCCAGCAGCTTCGACGGGGAGCTGTTTTTT. As protein: CASSFDGELFF. The chain recombines TRBV5-1 with TRBJ2-2; D remains ambiguous. Deletions cut 2 bases from V and 7 bases from J, with 3 bases between. The germline gives CDR1 SGHRS, CDR2 YFSETQ. The CDR3 extends over 11 amino acids. Complete variable domain (other parts from reference TRBV5-1 and TRBJ2-2): KAGVTQTPRYLIKTRGQQVTLSCSPISGHRSVSWYQQTPGQGLQFLFEYFSETQRNKGNFPGRFSGRQFSNSRSEMNVSTLELGDSALYLCASSFDGELFFGEGSRLTVL.

This chain joins TRBV11-1 and TRBJ2-1; 10 bases are a match to TRBD2. The CDR3 contains 19 residues. The V and J ends lost 5 bases and 2 bases, in that order; junction bases with no gene match: 15. Germline loops: CDR1 SGHAT, CDR2 FQDESV (reference sequence). The CDR3 nucleotides read TGTGCCAGCAGCCTAAAACCCCGGGATAGCGGGAGGACCTACAATGAGCAGTTCTTC. Translating it yields CASSLKPRDSGRTYNEQFF.

The rearrangement links TRBV20-1 to TRBJ1-1; 7 bases line up with TRBD1. The CDR3 runs to 14 residues. Per the germline V gene, CDR1 is DFQATT and CDR2 is SNEGSKA (reference sequence). V lost 5 bases, J lost 1 base, and 7 bases stayed unmatched. CDR3 DNA: TGCAGTGCTCCACAGGGGAGGGGGAACACTGAAGCTTTCTTT. Translation: CSAPQGRGNTEAFF.

The V call is TRBV20-1, the J call TRBJ1-1; D gene uncertain. This CDR3 contains 12 residues. CDR1 DFQATT and CDR2 SNEGSKA come from the germline V gene (reference sequence). V shed 0 bases and J shed 3 bases, with 5 bases lying between them. CDR3 DNA: TGCAGTGCTAGAGATCAGTACACTGAAGCTTTCTTT. Its protein is CSARDQYTEAFF.

In its sample, this clonotype was seen a few times. This chain uses TRBV5-6 with TRBJ1-1, with TRBD1 matching over 11 bases. CDR3 size: 16 residues. CDR1 is SGHDT and CDR2 is YYEEEE in the germline V gene. V was pared by 4 bases and J by 5 bases, with 10 bases of the junction left unmatched. The CDR3: CASSRIPGQGDTEAFF. CDR3 nucleotide sequence: TGTGCCAGCAGCCGGATACCGGGACAGGGGGATACTGAAGCTTTCTTT.

This clonotype was detected only a few times. The chain links TRBV19 to TRBJ1-5, with TRBD1 identical over 7 bases. The CDR3 is 16 amino acids. V gave up 4 bases and J gave up 3 bases; unmatched junction bases: 9. Germline V gives CDR1 LNHDA, CDR2 SQIVND (reference sequence). The chain's CDR3 is CASSSPETGNNQPQHF. In DNA, the CDR3 is TGTGCCAGTAGTAGCCCCGAGACAGGGAACAATCAGCCCCAGCATTTT.

The chain combines TRBV5-1 with TRBJ1-4; unclear D gene. Germline CDR1 is SGHRS and CDR2 is YFSETQ. The CDR3 is 13 residues long. Trimming stripped 6 bases from V and 0 bases from J, with 6 bases between. The CDR3: CASKLATNEKLFF. As DNA, the CDR3 is TGCGCCAGCAAATTAGCAACTAATGAAAAACTGTTTTTT.

This chain uses TRBV5-1 with TRBJ1-6, with D unresolved. This CDR3 is built from 14 residues. Germline CDR1 SGHRS, CDR2 YFSETQ. The V end was cut by 0 bases, the J end by 6 bases, with 7 bases between. CDR3 sequence (DNA): TGCGCCAGCAGCTTGGCACAGACTAATTCACCCCTCCACTTT. Amino acids: CASSLAQTNSPLHF.

The V gene is TRBV29-1, the J gene TRBJ2-3; 11 bases align to TRBD2. Germline lookup yields CDR1 SQVTM and CDR2 ANQGSEA. Trimming took 3 bases from V and 6 from J; bases not matched to a gene: 8. This CDR3 contains 15 residues. CDR3 nucleotides: TGCAGCGTTGATGGGACTAGCGGTTATTGGGATACGCAGTATTTT. Its translation is CSVDGTSGYWDTQYF.

This clonotype was seen a few times. The rearrangement joins TRBV6-6 to TRBJ2-4; the D gene is possibly TRBD2 (6 bases). V lost 10 bases and J 6 bases, leaving 13 bases between the germline ends. From germline, CDR1 is MNHNY and CDR2 SVGAGI (reference sequence). This CDR3 has 12 residues. The DNA for the CDR3 is TGTGCCACCGGGAGCGGAGGAAACATTCAGTACTTC. Translation: CATGSGGNIQYF.

This clonotype was counted only a few times. The chain couples TRBV15 to TRBJ2-3; tentatively, D is TRBD1 (7 bases). The V end lost 9 bases, the J end lost 0 bases, and 10 bases lay between the germline ends. The CDR3 runs to 13 residues. In germline, CDR1 is LNHNV, CDR2 YYDKDF (reference sequence). CDR3 sequence (DNA): TGTGCCACGCGGGACAGTAGCACAGATACGCAGTATTTT. Protein product: CATRDSSTDTQYF.

The chain combines TRBV4-1 with TRBJ2-5; no definite D call. CDR3 size: 14 residues. Trimming took 4 bases from V and 2 from J, leaving 11 bases between them. In germline, CDR1 is MGHRA, CDR2 YSYEKL. The CDR3 loop reads CASSRLQIQETQYF. CDR3 bases: TGCGCCAGCAGCCGGCTACAAATTCAAGAGACCCAGTACTTC.

This clonotype was recorded many times. V gene TRBV15 combines with J gene TRBJ1-2; TRBD1 matches 8 bases. The germline V gene encodes CDR1 LNHNV and CDR2 YYDKDF (reference sequence). The CDR3 is 15 residues long. The V gene end was trimmed by 1 base and the J gene end by 7 bases; junction bases not matched to a gene: 8. The CDR3 region has the DNA TGTGCCACCAGCAGAGGCGGAGGCGACAGGGGTGGCTACACCTTC. Amino acid sequence: CATSRGGGDRGGYTF. The full variable domain, in which reference TRBV15 and TRBJ1-2 provide the parts outside the CDR3, is DAMVIQNPRYQVTQFGKPVTLSCSQTLNHNVMYWYQQKSSQAPKLLFHYYDKDFNNEADTPDNFQSRRPNTSFCFLDIRSPGLGDTAMYLCATSRGGGDRGGYTFGSGTRLTVV.

This clonotype was picked up a small number of times. The gene calls are TRBV6-1 and TRBJ2-3; D is unresolved. V shed 2 bases and J shed 5 bases, with 14 bases lying between them. The CDR3 has 15 residues. The germline gives CDR1 MNHNS, CDR2 SASEGT. As DNA, the CDR3 is TGTGCCAGCAGTGAAAGTCCTAGGGTCGGAGATACGCAGTATTTT. Translation: CASSESPRVGDTQYF.

The genes are TRBV7-9 and TRBJ1-4, with TRBD1 matching 7 bases. CDR1 SEHNR and CDR2 FQNEAQ come from the germline V gene (reference sequence). V shed 4 bases, J shed 10 bases, and the junction held 12 bases outside the gene matches. This CDR3 contains 15 residues. The CDR3 spells CASSSGQGVLGKLFF. CDR3 nucleotide sequence: TGTGCCAGCAGCTCGGGCCAGGGGGTCCTCGGAAAACTGTTTTTT.

In this sample, this clonotype turned up a few times. The rearrangement joins TRBV7-2 to TRBJ2-7; 9 bases fit TRBD2. Unmatched junction bases numbered 15, after V lost 6 bases and J lost 6 bases. CDR1 and CDR2 (germline): SGHTA, FQGNSA. CDR3 length: 16 amino acids. The CDR3 sequence: CASRIGTSSLFFEQYF. In DNA, the CDR3 is TGTGCCAGCAGAATCGGGACTAGCAGCCTTTTTTTCGAGCAGTACTTC.

Only a few counts were recorded for this clonotype. The rearrangement links TRBV5-1 to TRBJ2-7, with 7 positions matching TRBD1. V lost 0 bases to trimming and J lost 1 base; unmatched junction nucleotides: 7. Germline V gene sequence: CDR1 SGHRS, CDR2 YFSETQ. CDR3 size: 16 residues. The CDR3 DNA follows: TGCGCCAGCAGCTTGGAGGCAGGGGGATATTCCTACGAGCAGTACTTC. As protein: CASSLEAGGYSYEQYF.

This clonotype was counted only a few times. V usage is TRBV20-1 and J usage is TRBJ2-7, with D uncertain. The CDR3 spans 14 residues. V was trimmed by 1 base and J by 0 bases, leaving 10 bases between them. Germline CDR1 DFQATT, CDR2 SNEGSKA (reference sequence). CDR3 DNA: TGCAGTGCTAGAGGACTGACAAGCTCCTACGAGCAGTACTTC. Protein: CSARGLTSSYEQYF.

This clonotype was counted at least ten times. The J gene is TRBJ2-7, the V gene TRBV20-1; tentatively, D is TRBD1 or TRBD2 (5 bases each). Per germline, CDR1 DFQATT and CDR2 SNEGSKA (reference sequence). Trimming shortened V by 0 bases and J by 1 base, and 10 bases separated the two germline ends. The CDR3 sequence is 14 residues long. CDR3 coding DNA: TGCAGTGCTAGAGAAGGGACCGTTTCCTACGAGCAGTACTTC. The encoded protein is CSAREGTVSYEQYF.

The rearrangement links TRBV5-1 to TRBJ1-2, with TRBD1 matching over 7 bases. Per the germline V gene, CDR1 is SGHRS and CDR2 is YFSETQ. The CDR3 loop spans 15 amino acids. V lost 4 bases to trimming and J lost 3 bases; unmatched junction nucleotides: 9. CDR3 loop: CASSPEDRAHYGYTF. DNA for the CDR3: TGCGCCAGCAGCCCGGAAGACAGGGCCCACTATGGCTACACCTTC.

There are a few counts of this clonotype. The chain employs TRBV3-1 and TRBJ2-7, with D perhaps TRBD2 (6 bases). CDR1 and CDR2 (germline): LGHDT, YNNKEL (reference sequence). This CDR3 comprises 14 residues. V lost 1 base to trimming and J lost 1 base, with 8 bases between them. CDR3 protein: CASSQGDLSYEQYF. Here the CDR3 DNA reads TGTGCCAGCAGCCAAGGGGACTTGTCCTACGAGCAGTACTTC.

This chain joins TRBV9 and TRBJ2-7; D may be TRBD2 (7 bases). Germline V gene data show CDR1 as SGDLS and CDR2 as YYNGEE. CDR3 length equals 15 residues. The V and J ends lost 2 bases and 3 bases respectively, with 15 bases between them. The CDR3 loop is CASSVVGGASYEQYF. The CDR3 DNA reads TGTGCCAGCAGCGTTGTGGGGGGGGCGAGCTACGAGCAGTACTTC. Filled out from reference TRBV9 and TRBJ2-7, the complete variable domain reads DSGVTQTPKHLITATGQRVTLRCSPRSGDLSVYWYQQSLDQGLQFLIQYYNGEERAKGNILERFSAQQFPDLHSELNLSSLELGDSALYFCASSVVGGASYEQYFGPGTRLTVT.